This T cell receptor beta chain derives from a study of T cells after somatic rescue of genetic block. Profiled with immunoSEQ multiplex PCR; TCRdb holds only in-frame clones, not every one. In the table there are 110,000 or so clones, around 90% of which are singletons. CDR3 size: 14 residues. V dropped 1 base and J dropped 8; count of bases not matched to a gene: 7. Germline-derived CDR1 and CDR2 are SGHTA and FQGNSA. The sample taken for sequencing was peripheral blood mononuclear cells (PBMCs). The chain has TRBV7-2 and TRBJ2-5; 7 bases match TRBD1. The receptor was derived from a woman younger than 30. This CDR3 reads CASSLGTGHVTQYF. CDR3 nucleotide sequence: TGTGCCAGCAGCTTAGGGACAGGCCATGTAACCCAGTACTTC. The entire variable domain, with the rest obtained from reference TRBV7-2 and TRBJ2-5, is as follows: GAGVSQSPSNKVTEKGKDVELRCDPISGHTALYWYRQSLGQGLEFLIYFQGNSAPDKSGLPSDRFSAERTGGSVSTLTIQRTQQEDSAVYLCASSLGTGHVTQYFGPGTRLLVL.